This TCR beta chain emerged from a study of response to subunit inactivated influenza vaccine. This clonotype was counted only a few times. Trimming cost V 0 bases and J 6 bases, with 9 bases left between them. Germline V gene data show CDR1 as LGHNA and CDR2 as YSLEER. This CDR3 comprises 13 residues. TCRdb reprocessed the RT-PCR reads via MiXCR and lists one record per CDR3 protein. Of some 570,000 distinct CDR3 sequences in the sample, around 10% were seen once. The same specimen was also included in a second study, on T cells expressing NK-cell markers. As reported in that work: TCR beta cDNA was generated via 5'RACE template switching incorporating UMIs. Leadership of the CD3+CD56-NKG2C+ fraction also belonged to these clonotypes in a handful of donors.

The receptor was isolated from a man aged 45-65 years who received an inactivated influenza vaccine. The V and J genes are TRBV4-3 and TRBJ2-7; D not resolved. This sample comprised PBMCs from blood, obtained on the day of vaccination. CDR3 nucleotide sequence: TGCGCCAGCAGCCAAGACTCTAGGAGCGAGCAGTACTTC. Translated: CASSQDSRSEQYF.